The present T cell receptor (beta chain) was sequenced within a study of blood T cells in healthy people across ages. V dropped 5 bases and J dropped 4; count of bases not matched to a gene: 11. Germline loops: CDR1 SGHTA, CDR2 FQGTGA. The CDR3 runs 18 residues. The authors ran a second PCR of roughly 6 to 11 cycles using a sample-barcoded 5' primer and a J-beta primer mix. A single record per CDR3 protein comes from TCRdb applying MiXCR to the 5' RACE reads. The sample records 1.5 million to 2 million distinct CDR3 sequences, 28% being singletons. This clonotype was seen only once. This sequence originates from a young woman in good health. The chain links TRBV7-3 to TRBJ2-2; 12 bases are a match to TRBD2. Sequenced: blood. The CDR3 loop is CASSPPNSLAGGTGELFF. CDR3 in DNA: TGTGCCAGCAGCCCTCCTAACTCACTAGCGGGGGGCACCGGGGAGCTGTTTTTT.